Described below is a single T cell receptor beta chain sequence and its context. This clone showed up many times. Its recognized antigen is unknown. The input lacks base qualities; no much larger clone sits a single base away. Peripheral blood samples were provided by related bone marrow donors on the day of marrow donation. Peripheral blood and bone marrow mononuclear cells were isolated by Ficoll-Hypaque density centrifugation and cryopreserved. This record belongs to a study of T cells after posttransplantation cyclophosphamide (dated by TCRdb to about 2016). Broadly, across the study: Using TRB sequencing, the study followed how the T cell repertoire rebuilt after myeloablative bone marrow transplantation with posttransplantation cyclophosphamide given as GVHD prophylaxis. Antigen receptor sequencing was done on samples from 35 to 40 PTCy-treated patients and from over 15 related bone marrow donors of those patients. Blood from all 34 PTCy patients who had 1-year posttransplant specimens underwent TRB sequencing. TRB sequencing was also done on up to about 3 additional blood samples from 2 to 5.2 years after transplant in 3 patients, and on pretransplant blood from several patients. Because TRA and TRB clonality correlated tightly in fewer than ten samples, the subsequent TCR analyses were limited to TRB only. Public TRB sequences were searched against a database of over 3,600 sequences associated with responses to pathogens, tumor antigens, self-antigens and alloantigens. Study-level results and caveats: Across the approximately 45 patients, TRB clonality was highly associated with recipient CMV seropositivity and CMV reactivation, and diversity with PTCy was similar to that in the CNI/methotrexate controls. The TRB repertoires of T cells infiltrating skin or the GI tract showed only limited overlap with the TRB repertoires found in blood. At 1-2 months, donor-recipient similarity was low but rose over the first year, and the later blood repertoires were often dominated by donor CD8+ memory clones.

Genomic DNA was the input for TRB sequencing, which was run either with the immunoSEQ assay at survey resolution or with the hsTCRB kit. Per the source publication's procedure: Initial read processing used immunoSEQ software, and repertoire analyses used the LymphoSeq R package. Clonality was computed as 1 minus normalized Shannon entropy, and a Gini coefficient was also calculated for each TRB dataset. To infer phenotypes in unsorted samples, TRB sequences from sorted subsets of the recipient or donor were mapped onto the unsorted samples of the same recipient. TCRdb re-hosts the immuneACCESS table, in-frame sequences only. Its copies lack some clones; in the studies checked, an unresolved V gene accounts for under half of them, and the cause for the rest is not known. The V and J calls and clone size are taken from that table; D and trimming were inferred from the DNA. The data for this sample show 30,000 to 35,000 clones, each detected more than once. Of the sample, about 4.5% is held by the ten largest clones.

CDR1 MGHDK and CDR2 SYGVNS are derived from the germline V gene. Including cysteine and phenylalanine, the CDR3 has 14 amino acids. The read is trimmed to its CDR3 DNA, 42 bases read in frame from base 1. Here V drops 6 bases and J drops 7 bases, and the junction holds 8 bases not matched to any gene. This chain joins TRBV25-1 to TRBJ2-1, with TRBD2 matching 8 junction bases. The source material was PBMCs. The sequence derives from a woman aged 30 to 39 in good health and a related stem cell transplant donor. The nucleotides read TGTGCCAGCAGCTACGGGACTAGTGTTAATGAGCAGTTCTTC. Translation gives CASSYGTSVNEQFF.